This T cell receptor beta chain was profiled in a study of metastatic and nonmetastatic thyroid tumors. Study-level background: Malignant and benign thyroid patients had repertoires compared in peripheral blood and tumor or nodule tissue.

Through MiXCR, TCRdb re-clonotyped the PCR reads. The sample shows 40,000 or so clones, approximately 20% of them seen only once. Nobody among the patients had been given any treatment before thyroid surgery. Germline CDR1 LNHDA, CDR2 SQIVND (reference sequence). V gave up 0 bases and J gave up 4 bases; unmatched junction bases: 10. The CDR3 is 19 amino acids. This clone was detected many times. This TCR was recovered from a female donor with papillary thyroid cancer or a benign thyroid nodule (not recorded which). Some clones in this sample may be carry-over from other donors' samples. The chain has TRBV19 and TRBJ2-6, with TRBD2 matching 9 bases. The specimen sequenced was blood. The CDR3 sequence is CASSIDRSGSSGGANVLTF. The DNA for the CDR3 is TGTGCCAGTAGTATAGATCGTAGCGGGAGTTCGGGCGGGGCCAACGTCCTGACTTTC.